These 30 T cell receptor beta chains originate from one sample sequenced in a study of shared clonotypes between healthy human individuals. CD45RO-negative cells were positively selected for CCR7, leaving out terminally differentiated effector memory CD45RA+ cells. Profiling relied on immunoSEQ multiplex PCR, and the TCRdb table lists in-frame clones only, not all of them. The sample shows approximately 1.9 million clones, roughly 93% of them seen only once. Sequenced material: naive CD8+ T cells from PBMCs. The source of these receptors is a man between 18 and 29 years old in good health. Some clones in this sample may be carry-over from other donors' samples.

In its sample, this clone was seen a few times. Within the sample, other DNA sequences also encode this same CDR3. The V gene is TRBV15, the J gene TRBJ1-1, with 8 positions matching TRBD1. The CDR3 runs 16 residues. The germline gives CDR1 LNHNV, CDR2 YYDKDF (reference sequence). Trimming removed 0 bases from V and 1 base from J; junction bases left unmatched: 4. CDR3 amino acids: CATSRERDRGNTEAFF. For the CDR3, the DNA is TGTGCCACCAGCAGAGAACGCGACAGGGGGAACACTGAAGCTTTCTTT.

V usage is TRBV29-1 and J usage is TRBJ2-7; possibly TRBD1 for D (7 bases). V was pared by 7 bases and J by 0 bases, with 16 bases between. In germline, CDR1 is SQVTM, CDR2 ANQGSEA. The CDR3 consists of 14 residues. CDR3 coding DNA: TGCAGCGCATGGGGGGCAGGGGGCTCCTACGAGCAGTACTTC. Residues: CSAWGAGGSYEQYF.

The V call is TRBV18, the J call TRBJ1-1, with 10 bases that match TRBD1. J was trimmed by 4 bases and V by 2 bases; bases with no gene match: 7. CDR3 size: 16 residues. Per the germline V gene, CDR1 is KGHSH and CDR2 is LQKENI. CDR3 bases: TGTGCCAGCTCACCAGGGACAGGGGTGGGAATCACTGAAGCTTTCTTT. It codes for CASSPGTGVGITEAFF.

The J gene is TRBJ1-3, the V gene TRBV28; D is possibly TRBD1 (6 bases). CDR3 length: 18 amino acids. V lost 5 bases to trimming and J lost 0 bases, with 20 bases between them. CDR1 and CDR2 (germline): MDHEN, SYDVKM. CDR3 protein: CASSHNGVGGGSGNTIYF. In nucleotides, the CDR3 is TGTGCCAGCAGTCACAATGGGGTTGGAGGGGGCTCTGGAAACACCATATATTTT.

This rearrangement joins TRBV9 to TRBJ1-4; the D is unclear. In germline, CDR1 is SGDLS, CDR2 YYNGEE. This CDR3 has 15 amino acids. V lost 4 bases and J 7 bases, leaving 17 bases between the germline ends. This CDR3 is CASSPGGGQTEKLFF. CDR3 DNA: TGTGCCAGCAGCCCCGGTGGAGGGCAGACTGAAAAACTGTTTTTT.

This chain connects TRBV11-2 to TRBJ2-3, with D unresolved. TRBJ1-5 explains the end of the DNA better; the J call may be wrong. The CDR3 is 10 amino acids. Germline CDR1 and CDR2: SGHAT and FQNNGV. The CDR3 coding sequence is TGTGCCAGCAGCTCGCGTAACCAGCATTTT. This translates into CASSSRNQHF.

This sequence joins TRBV10-3 and TRBJ2-1; no clear D. Looked up from germline, CDR1 is ENHRY and CDR2 is SYGVKD. There are 12 residues in the CDR3. Trimming pared 0 bases from V and 9 bases from J, leaving 6 bases between. The CDR3 DNA reads as TGTGCCATCAGTGAGTCCTCCCTTGAGCAGTTCTTC. Amino acid sequence: CAISESSLEQFF.

About this clone itself: The sample has other DNA sequences that encode this CDR3 too. This chain links TRBV5-1 with TRBJ2-7; no reliable D call. Per the germline V gene, CDR1 is SGHRS and CDR2 is YFSETQ. The CDR3 runs to 11 residues. The V and J ends lost 3 bases and 4 bases respectively, with 5 bases between them. Here the CDR3 reads CASSSSYEQYF. DNA for the CDR3: TGCGCCAGCAGCTCCTCATACGAGCAGTACTTC.

The chain links TRBV7-9 to TRBJ2-3, with a tentative D call TRBD1 (6 bases). The germline V gene has CDR1 SEHNR and CDR2 FQNEAQ (reference sequence). The length of the CDR3 is 15 residues. V lost 1 base to trimming and J lost 2 bases, with 10 bases between them. The DNA of the CDR3 is TGTGCCAGCAGCTTAGGGACAGTCCTCACAGATACGCAGTATTTT. Residues: CASSLGTVLTDTQYF.

J is TRBJ2-5 and V is TRBV28; the D call may be TRBD1 or TRBD2 (5 bases each). Trimming shortened V by 6 bases and J by 0 bases, and 20 bases separated the two germline ends. CDR1 is MDHEN, CDR2 SYDVKM, per germline. The length of the CDR3 is 17 residues. DNA for the CDR3: TGTGCCAGCAGCCGTACTCATGGGACGGATTACCAAGAGACCCAGTACTTC. Protein sequence: CASSRTHGTDYQETQYF.

The J gene is TRBJ2-7, the V gene TRBV25-1; D possibly corresponds to TRBD1 (6 bases). CDR1 MGHDK and CDR2 SYGVNS come from the germline V gene. This CDR3 has 13 residues. Trimming cost V 4 bases and J 1 base, with 8 bases left between them. The CDR3 DNA reads TGTGCCAGCAGTGTACAGGGATCCTACGAGCAGTACTTC. It encodes CASSVQGSYEQYF.

This chain connects TRBV27 to TRBJ2-2; 7 bases fit TRBD1. The length of the CDR3 is 15 residues. Per the germline V gene, CDR1 is MNHEY and CDR2 is SMNVEV (reference sequence). V shed 4 bases and J 1 base; nucleotides not matched to a gene: 3. CDR3 sequence (DNA): TGTGCCAGCAGTTACCGGGACAGGAACACCGGGGAGCTGTTTTTT. It is translated as CASSYRDRNTGELFF.

The chain combines TRBV29-1 with TRBJ2-1; TRBD2 matches at 7 bases. The length of the CDR3 is 11 residues. The germline V gene encodes CDR1 SQVTM and CDR2 ANQGSEA. V was pared by 5 bases and J by 8 bases, with 3 bases of the junction left unmatched. The CDR3 spells CSVRLAHEQFF. The DNA for the CDR3 is TGCAGCGTTAGACTAGCCCATGAGCAGTTCTTC.

This sequence joins TRBV9 and TRBJ1-2; 8 bases fit TRBD1. The germline V gene has CDR1 SGDLS and CDR2 YYNGEE. V was clipped by 3 bases and J by 5 bases; unmatched bases: 6. CDR3 length equals 14 residues. The CDR3 reads CASSAGGVGYGYTF. The CDR3 DNA sequence: TGTGCCAGCAGCGCAGGGGGCGTAGGATATGGCTACACCTTC.

This clone has only one observation. V is TRBV27 and J is TRBJ2-7; 13 bases match TRBD2. The CDR3 runs 16 residues. The V gene's germline CDR1 is MNHEY and CDR2 SMNVEV (reference sequence). Trimming took 5 bases from V and 0 from J; bases not matched to a gene: 4. The CDR3 sequence: CASSPRTSGSSYEQYF. CDR3 sequence (DNA): TGTGCCAGCAGTCCAAGGACTAGCGGGAGCTCCTACGAGCAGTACTTC.

V and J are TRBV7-9 and TRBJ2-1; no clear D gene. V lost 0 bases, J lost 4 bases, and 10 bases lay in between. This CDR3 is 15 amino acids long. CDR1 and CDR2 (germline): SEHNR, FQNEAQ (reference sequence). CDR3 in amino acids: CASSLASRQYNEQFF. The CDR3 nucleotides are TGTGCCAGCAGCTTAGCGAGCCGCCAGTACAATGAGCAGTTCTTC.

The chain combines TRBV4-1 with TRBJ1-2; D is undetermined. V was shortened by 1 base and J by 1 base, with 10 bases between the two germline ends. This CDR3 spans 15 amino acids. Germline CDR1 and CDR2: MGHRA and YSYEKL. The CDR3 reads CASSQVRLGNYGYTF. The CDR3 nucleotides are TGCGCCAGCAGCCAAGTCCGGCTGGGTAACTATGGCTACACCTTC.

The CDR3 DNA sequence: TGTGCCAGCAGTCCTTGGACAGGGATGACCAAAAACATTCAGTACTTC. As protein: CASSPWTGMTKNIQYF. This chain links TRBV2 with TRBJ2-4; 8 bases are shared with TRBD1. V lost 5 bases and J lost 2; bases outside the gene matches: 8. The CDR3 has 16 amino acids. Germline values: CDR1 SNHLY, CDR2 FYNNEI.

This clone was observed a single time. The same CDR3 arises from other DNA sequences in this sample as well. Here the CDR3 reads CSSQTGYNEQFF. In DNA form, the CDR3 reads TGCAGCTCACAGACAGGCTACAATGAGCAGTTCTTC. V and J are TRBV29-1 and TRBJ2-1; D possibly corresponds to TRBD1 (6 bases). The V and J ends lost 8 bases and 3 bases respectively, with 11 bases between them. The germline gives CDR1 SQVTM, CDR2 ANQGSEA. The CDR3 sequence is 12 residues long.

The CDR3 nucleotides read TGTGCCAGCAGTCCACCGACAGCACTTAATGAAAAACTGTTTTTT. It specifies CASSPPTALNEKLFF. The chain has TRBV28 and TRBJ1-4, with TRBD1 as a possible D gene (5 bases). Germline V gene sequence: CDR1 MDHEN, CDR2 SYDVKM. The CDR3 sequence is 15 residues long. Trimming took 5 bases from V and 4 from J, leaving 14 bases between them.

This chain joins TRBV27 and TRBJ2-3; the D is unclear. Trimming stripped 2 bases from V and 2 bases from J, with 11 bases between. Germline V gene data show CDR1 as MNHEY and CDR2 as SMNVEV (reference sequence). This CDR3 contains 15 residues. DNA of the CDR3: TGTGCCAGCAGTTTAAAGTCGGCAGCCACAGATACGCAGTATTTT. This gives the protein CASSLKSAATDTQYF.

This rearrangement joins TRBV29-1 to TRBJ2-1, with D possibly matching TRBD2 (5 bases). The germline V gene encodes CDR1 SQVTM and CDR2 ANQGSEA. CDR3 size: 20 residues. Trimming removed 5 bases from V and 2 bases from J, with 31 bases in between. The CDR3: CSVHSLTSFSMRAPYNEQFF. The CDR3 nucleotides read TGCAGCGTTCACAGTCTAACATCATTTTCGATGCGGGCTCCCTACAATGAGCAGTTCTTC.

The chain employs TRBV11-2 and TRBJ1-5; D ambiguous. With 5 bases removed from V and 6 bases from J, the gap between germline ends came to 11 bases. Germline loops: CDR1 SGHAT, CDR2 FQNNGV. The CDR3 consists of 13 residues. The CDR3 sequence: CASSLWEGQPQHF. CDR3 DNA: TGTGCCAGCAGCCTTTGGGAAGGTCAGCCCCAGCATTTT. The full variable domain, rest sourced from reference TRBV11-2 and TRBJ1-5, is EAGVAQSPRYKIIEKRQSVAFWCNPISGHATLYWYQQILGQGPKLLIQFQNNGVVDDSQLPKDRFSAERLKGVDSTLKIQPAKLEDSAVYLCASSLWEGQPQHFGDGTRLSIL.

The chain employs TRBV28 and TRBJ2-1; tentatively, D is TRBD2 (6 bases). The CDR3 is 15 residues long. Trimming removed 0 bases at V and 5 bases at J, with 11 bases between. CDR1 and CDR2 from the germline V gene are MDHEN and SYDVKM. The CDR3 loop reads CASSLWVGGNNEQFF. CDR3 DNA: TGTGCCAGCAGTTTATGGGTGGGCGGGAACAATGAGCAGTTCTTC.

The chain recombines TRBV11-2 with TRBJ2-3; TRBD2 is a possible D gene (5 bases). The CDR3 covers 13 residues. Deletions cut 5 bases from V and 4 bases from J, with 10 bases between. The germline gives CDR1 SGHAT, CDR2 FQNNGV. For the CDR3, the DNA is TGTGCCAGCAGCCCGCGAGGGCCAGATACGCAGTATTTT. Translating gives CASSPRGPDTQYF.

The chain is built from TRBV6-6 and TRBJ1-2, with D unclear. Germline-derived CDR1 and CDR2 are MNHNY and SVGAGI (reference sequence). Trimming shortened V by 11 bases and J by 0 bases, and 16 bases separated the two germline ends. The CDR3 extends over 14 amino acids. The CDR3 is CASFVGVTNYGYTF. The DNA of the CDR3 is TGTGCCTCTTTCGTTGGGGTGACTAACTATGGCTACACCTTC.

This clone was seen a few times. This chain links TRBV5-4 with TRBJ1-2, with D uncertain. The CDR3 runs to 18 residues. Trimming took 2 bases from V and 2 from J, leaving 22 bases between them. Germline CDR1 is SGHNT and CDR2 is YYREEE (reference sequence). As DNA, the CDR3 is TGTGCCAGCAGCTTTTCATTGGAGGCCGTCCGATCCAACTATGGCTACACCTTC. Translation: CASSFSLEAVRSNYGYTF.

The chain uses TRBV5-6 and TRBJ1-1; D might be TRBD1 (5 bases). Germline loops: CDR1 SGHDT, CDR2 YYEEEE. The CDR3 contains 15 residues. The V and J ends lost 6 bases and 1 base respectively, with 16 bases between them. CDR3 amino acids: CASTWGRGTNTEAFF. The DNA of the CDR3 is TGTGCCAGCACCTGGGGTCGGGGGACGAACACTGAAGCTTTCTTT.

J is TRBJ2-1 and V is TRBV28; possibly TRBD2 for D (6 bases). The germline CDR1 and CDR2 sequences are MDHEN and SYDVKM. The ends were cut back, 5 bases at V and 4 bases at J, with 15 bases in the middle. This CDR3 comprises 15 residues. CDR3 region: CASSLGAGRYNEQFF. In DNA form, the CDR3 reads TGTGCCAGCAGTCTGGGAGCGGGCCGTTACAATGAGCAGTTCTTC.

The genes are TRBV28 and TRBJ2-5, with 13 bases fitting TRBD2. CDR1 MDHEN and CDR2 SYDVKM come from the germline V gene. This CDR3 is built from 16 residues. With V trimmed by 6 bases and J by 9 bases, 13 bases remained unmatched. The CDR3 is CASSRAWTSGSGAQYF. The DNA of the CDR3 is TGTGCCAGCAGCCGCGCCTGGACTAGCGGGAGCGGGGCCCAGTACTTC. Full variable domain (rest looked up from reference TRBV28 and TRBJ2-5): DVKVTQSSRYLVKRTGEKVFLECVQDMDHENMFWYRQDPGLGLRLIYFSYDVKMKEKGDIPEGYSVSREKKERFSLILESASTNQTSMYLCASSRAWTSGSGAQYFGPGTRLLVL.